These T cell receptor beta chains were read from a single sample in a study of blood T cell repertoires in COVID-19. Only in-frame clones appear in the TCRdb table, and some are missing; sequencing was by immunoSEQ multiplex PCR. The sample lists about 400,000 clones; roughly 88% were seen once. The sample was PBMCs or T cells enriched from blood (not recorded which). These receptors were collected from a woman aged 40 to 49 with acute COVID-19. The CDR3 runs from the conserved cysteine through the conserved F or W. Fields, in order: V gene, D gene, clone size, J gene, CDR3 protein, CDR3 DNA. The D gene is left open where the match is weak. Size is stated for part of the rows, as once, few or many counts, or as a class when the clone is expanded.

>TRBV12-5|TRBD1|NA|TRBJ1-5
CASGLATGIVQSNQPQHF
TGTGCTAGTGGTTTGGCGACAGGGATTGTGCAGAGCAATCAGCCCCAGCATTTT
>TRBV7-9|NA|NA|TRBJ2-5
CASSLGAGTETQYF
TGTGCCAGCAGCTTGGGTGCAGGTACTGAGACCCAGTACTTC
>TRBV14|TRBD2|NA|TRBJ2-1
CASSQVLGGGGHYNEQFF
TGTGCCAGCAGCCAAGTCCTGGGGGGGGGAGGTCACTACAATGAGCAGTTCTTC
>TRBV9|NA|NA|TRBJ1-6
CASSVTGEIYNSPLHF
TGTGCCAGCAGCGTGACAGGAGAGATTTATAATTCACCCCTCCACTTT
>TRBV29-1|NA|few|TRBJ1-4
CSGYDSTNEKLFF
TGCAGCGGGTATGACAGCACTAATGAAAAACTGTTTTTT
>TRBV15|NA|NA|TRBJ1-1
CATSREIAPFSVGTEAFF
TGTGCCACCAGCAGAGAGATCGCTCCCTTCTCGGTTGGCACTGAAGCTTTCTTT
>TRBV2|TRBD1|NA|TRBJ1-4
CASSANRGTGEKLFF
TGTGCCAGCAGCGCAAACAGGGGGACTGGTGAAAAACTGTTTTTT
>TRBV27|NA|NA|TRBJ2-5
CASSLSYWGPQETQYF
TGTGCCAGCAGTTTATCGTATTGGGGGCCCCAAGAGACCCAGTACTTC
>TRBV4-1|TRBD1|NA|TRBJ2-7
CASSLLPGQGGYEQYF
TGCGCCAGCAGCCTCTTACCGGGACAGGGGGGCTACGAGCAGTACTTC
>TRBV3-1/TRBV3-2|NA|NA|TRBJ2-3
CASSPPSSRDTQYF
TGTGCCAGCAGCCCACCTAGTTCACGGGATACGCAGTATTTT
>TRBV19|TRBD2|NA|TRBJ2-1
CASSQIRLADYNEQFF
TGTGCCAGTAGCCAAATTAGACTAGCGGACTACAATGAGCAGTTCTTC
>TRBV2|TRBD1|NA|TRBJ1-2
CASSTGQNFRYTF
TGTGCCAGCAGTACGGGACAGAATTTTCGCTACACCTTC
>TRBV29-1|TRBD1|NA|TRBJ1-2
CSGLVGTDYGYTF
TGCAGCGGACTCGTCGGGACAGACTATGGCTACACCTTC
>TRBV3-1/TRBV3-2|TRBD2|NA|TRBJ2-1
CASSQGRGSEQFF
TGTGCCAGCAGCCAAGGGCGGGGGAGTGAGCAGTTCTTC
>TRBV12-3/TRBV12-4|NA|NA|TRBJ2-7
CASSPRSLGEQYF
TGTGCCAGCAGCCCTAGAAGCTTGGGCGAGCAGTACTTC
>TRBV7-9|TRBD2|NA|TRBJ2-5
CASSLWTSGDQETQYF
TGTGCCAGCAGCTTATGGACTAGCGGGGACCAAGAGACCCAGTACTTC
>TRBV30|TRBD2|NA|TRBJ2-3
CAWSPRTGGQYF
TGTGCCTGGAGTCCCCGGACGGGAGGGCAGTATTTT
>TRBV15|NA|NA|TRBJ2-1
CATSSYTGDYNEQFF
TGTGCCACCAGCAGCTACACCGGGGATTACAATGAGCAGTTCTTC
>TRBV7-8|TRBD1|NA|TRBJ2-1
CASSLVLQGYNEQFF
TGTGCCAGCAGCTTAGTTTTACAGGGGTACAATGAGCAGTTCTTC
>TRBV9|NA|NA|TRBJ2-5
CASSVESAAAGVETQYF
TGTGCCAGCAGCGTAGAGTCAGCAGCGGCAGGGGTAGAGACCCAGTACTTC
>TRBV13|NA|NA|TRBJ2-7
CASSLESQNYEQYF
TGTGCCAGCAGCTTAGAGTCTCAGAACTACGAGCAGTACTTC
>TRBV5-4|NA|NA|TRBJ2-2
CATWTLGATGELFF
TGTGCCACATGGACTTTAGGAGCCACCGGGGAGCTGTTTTTT
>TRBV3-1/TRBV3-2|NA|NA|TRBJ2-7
CASSQTGEQYF
TGTGCCAGCAGCCAAACCGGTGAGCAGTACTTC
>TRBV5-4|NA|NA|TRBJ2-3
CASSLVGLDTQYF
TGTGCCAGCAGCCTAGTGGGTTTGGATACGCAGTATTTT
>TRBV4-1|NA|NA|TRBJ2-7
CASRDRSYEQYF
TGCGCCAGCAGGGACAGATCCTACGAGCAGTACTTC
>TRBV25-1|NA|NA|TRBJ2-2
CASISQNTGELFF
TGTGCCAGCATTAGTCAGAACACCGGGGAGCTGTTTTTT
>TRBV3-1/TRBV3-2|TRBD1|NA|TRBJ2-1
CASSHNRGLIGNEQFF
TGTGCCAGCAGCCATAACAGGGGGCTGATTGGCAATGAGCAGTTCTTC
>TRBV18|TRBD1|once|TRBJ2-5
CANSRDRQETQYF
TGTGCCAACTCCAGGGACAGACAAGAGACCCAGTACTTC
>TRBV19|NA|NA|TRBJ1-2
CASSTKTDTNYGYTF
TGTGCCAGTAGTACGAAGACAGACACTAACTATGGCTACACCTTC